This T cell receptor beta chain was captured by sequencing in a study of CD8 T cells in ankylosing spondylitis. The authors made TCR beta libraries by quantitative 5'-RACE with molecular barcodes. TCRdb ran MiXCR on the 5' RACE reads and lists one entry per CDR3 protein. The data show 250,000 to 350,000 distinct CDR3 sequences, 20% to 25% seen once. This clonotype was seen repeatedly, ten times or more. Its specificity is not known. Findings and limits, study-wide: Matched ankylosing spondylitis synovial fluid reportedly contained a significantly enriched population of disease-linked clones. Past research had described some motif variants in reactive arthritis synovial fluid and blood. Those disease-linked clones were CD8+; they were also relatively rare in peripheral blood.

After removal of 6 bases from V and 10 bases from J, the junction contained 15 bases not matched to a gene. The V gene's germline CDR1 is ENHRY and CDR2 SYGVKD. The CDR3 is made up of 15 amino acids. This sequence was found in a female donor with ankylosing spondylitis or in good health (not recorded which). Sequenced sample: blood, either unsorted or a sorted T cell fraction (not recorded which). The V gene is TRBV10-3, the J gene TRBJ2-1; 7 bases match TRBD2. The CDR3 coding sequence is TGTGCCATCAGGGCTTCCGGGTCGCAAGCGGGGGAGCAGTTCTTC. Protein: CAIRASGSQAGEQFF.